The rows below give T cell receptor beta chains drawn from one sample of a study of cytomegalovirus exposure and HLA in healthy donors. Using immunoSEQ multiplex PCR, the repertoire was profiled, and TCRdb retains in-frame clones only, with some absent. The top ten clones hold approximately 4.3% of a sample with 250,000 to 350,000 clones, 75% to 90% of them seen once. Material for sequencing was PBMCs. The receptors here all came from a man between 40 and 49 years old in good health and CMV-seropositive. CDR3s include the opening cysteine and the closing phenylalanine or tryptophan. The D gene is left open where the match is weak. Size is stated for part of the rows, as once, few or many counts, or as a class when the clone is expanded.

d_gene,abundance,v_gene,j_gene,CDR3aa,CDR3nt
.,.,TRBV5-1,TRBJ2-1,CASSPPDFNEQFF,TGCGCCAGCAGCCCGCCGGACTTCAATGAGCAGTTCTTC
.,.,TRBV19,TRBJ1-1,CASSLANTEAFF,TGTGCCAGTAGTTTGGCGAACACTGAAGCTTTCTTT
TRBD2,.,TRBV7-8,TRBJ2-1,CASSPRTSGIWEQFF,TGTGCCAGCAGCCCGCGGACTAGCGGGATTTGGGAGCAGTTCTTC
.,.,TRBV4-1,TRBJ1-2,CASAHPGSSYGYTF,TGCGCCAGCGCACACCCAGGGTCTTCTTATGGTTACACCTTC
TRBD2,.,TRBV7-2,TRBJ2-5,CASSYTSGRGEETQYF,TGTGCCAGCAGCTATACTAGCGGGAGAGGGGAAGAGACCCAGTACTTC
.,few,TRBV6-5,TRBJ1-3,CASRADRFSGNTIYF,TGTGCCAGCAGGGCGGACAGATTCTCTGGAAACACCATATATTTT
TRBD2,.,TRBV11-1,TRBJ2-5,CASSLRLAGVGGQETQYF,TGTGCCAGCAGCCTTCGACTAGCGGGAGTTGGTGGGCAAGAGACCCAGTACTTC
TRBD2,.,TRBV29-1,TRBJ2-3,CSDGLAGGPNTQYF,TGCAGCGACGGACTAGCGGGAGGGCCAAATACGCAGTATTTT
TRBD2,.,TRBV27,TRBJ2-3,CASSFGLAGTDTQYF,TGTGCCAGCAGTTTCGGACTAGCGGGCACAGATACGCAGTATTTT
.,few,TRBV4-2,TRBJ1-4,CASSQEAGGDEEKLFF,TGTGCCAGCAGCCAAGAAGCGGGCGGGGACGAGGAAAAACTGTTTTTT
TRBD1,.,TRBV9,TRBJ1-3,CASSVGQGSGNTIYF,TGTGCCAGCAGCGTAGGACAGGGAAGCGGAAACACCATATATTTT
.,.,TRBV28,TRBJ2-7,CASRDSLYEQYF,TGTGCCAGCAGGGACAGCCTCTACGAGCAGTACTTC
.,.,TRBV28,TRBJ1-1,CASNTLNTEAFF,TGTGCCAGCAACACCCTGAACACTGAAGCTTTCTTT
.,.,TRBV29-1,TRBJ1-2,CSVLEGYGYTF,TGCAGCGTTCTAGAGGGATATGGCTACACCTTC
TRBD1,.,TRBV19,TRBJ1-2,CASSNLRDSFDLDTF,TGTGCCAGTAGTAACCTACGGGACAGCTTCGATCTTGATACCTTC
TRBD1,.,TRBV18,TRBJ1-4,CASSPQAGGNEKLFF,TGTGCCAGCTCACCACAGGCAGGGGGTAATGAAAAACTGTTTTTT
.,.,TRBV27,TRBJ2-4,CATPLAKNIQYF,TGTGCCACCCCACTAGCCAAAAACATTCAGTACTTC
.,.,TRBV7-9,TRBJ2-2,CASSSTRTEKENTGELFF,TGTGCCAGCAGCTCAACTCGGACAGAAAAGGAAAACACCGGGGAGCTGTTTTTT
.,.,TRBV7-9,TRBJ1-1,CASSAPLTGNTEAFF,TGTGCCAGCAGCGCCCCATTGACAGGGAACACTGAAGCTTTCTTT
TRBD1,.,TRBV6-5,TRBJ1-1,CASNRGNTEAFF,TGTGCCAGCAACAGGGGGAACACTGAAGCTTTCTTT
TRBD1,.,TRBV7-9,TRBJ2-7,CASSTTTGLDEQYF,TGTGCCAGCAGCACAACGACAGGGTTGGACGAGCAGTACTTC
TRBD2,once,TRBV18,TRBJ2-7,CASSPGTSGRVLYEQYF,TGTGCCAGCTCACCAGGGACCTCGGGGAGGGTTTTGTACGAGCAGTACTTC
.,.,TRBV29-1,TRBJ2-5,CSGGRFEETQYF,TGCAGCGGAGGGAGATTTGAAGAGACCCAGTACTTC
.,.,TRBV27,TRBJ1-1,CASRNARANTEAFF,TGTGCCAGCAGGAACGCGAGGGCAAACACTGAAGCTTTCTTT
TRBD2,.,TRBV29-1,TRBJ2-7,CSAYSGTSGWSSYEQYF,TGCAGTGCGTATAGCGGGACTAGCGGCTGGAGCTCCTACGAGCAGTACTTC
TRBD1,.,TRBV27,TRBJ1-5,CASRATGDQPQHF,TGTGCCAGCAGAGCCACAGGGGATCAGCCCCAGCATTTT
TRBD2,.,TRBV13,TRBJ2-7,CASSLSLADYEQYF,TGTGCCAGCAGCTTATCACTAGCGGACTACGAGCAGTACTTC
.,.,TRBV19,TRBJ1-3,CASSILRGTIYF,TGTGCCAGTAGTATCCTCCGGGGGACCATATATTTT
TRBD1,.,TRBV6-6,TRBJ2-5,CASSYVGTGREETQYF,TGTGCCAGCAGCTACGTCGGGACAGGGCGCGAGGAAACCCAGTACTTC
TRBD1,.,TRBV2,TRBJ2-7,CAQVGQGVGEQYF,TGTGCCCAGGTGGGACAGGGGGTTGGCGAGCAGTACTTC
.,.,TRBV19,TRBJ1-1,CASSPTVNTEAFF,TGTGCCAGTAGCCCCACAGTGAACACTGAAGCTTTCTTT
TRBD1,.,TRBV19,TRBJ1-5,CASSIGQGAGQPQHF,TGTGCCAGTAGTATCGGGCAGGGGGCGGGTCAGCCCCAGCATTTT
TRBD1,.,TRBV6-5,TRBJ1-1,CASSSQTGGTEAFF,TGTGCCAGCAGTTCCCAGACAGGGGGCACTGAAGCTTTCTTT
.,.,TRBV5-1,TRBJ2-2,CASSLAVDSLNTGELFF,TGCGCCAGCAGCTTGGCCGTGGACAGCCTGAACACCGGGGAGCTGTTTTTT